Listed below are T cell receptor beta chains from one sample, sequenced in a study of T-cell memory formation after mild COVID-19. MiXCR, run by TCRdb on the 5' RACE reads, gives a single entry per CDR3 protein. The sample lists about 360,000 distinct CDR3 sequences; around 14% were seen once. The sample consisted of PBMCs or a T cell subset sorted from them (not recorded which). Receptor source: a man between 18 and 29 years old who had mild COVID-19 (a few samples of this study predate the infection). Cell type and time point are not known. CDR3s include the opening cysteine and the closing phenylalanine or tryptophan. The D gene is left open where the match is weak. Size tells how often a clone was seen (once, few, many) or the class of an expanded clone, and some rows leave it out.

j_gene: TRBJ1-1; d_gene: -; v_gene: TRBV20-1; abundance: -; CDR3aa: CSARRQVDRNTEAFF; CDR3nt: TGCAGTGCTAGACGACAAGTTGACAGGAACACTGAAGCTTTCTTT
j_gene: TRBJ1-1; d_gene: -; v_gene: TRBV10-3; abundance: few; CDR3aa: CAISERKRGGTTEAFF; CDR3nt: TGTGCCATCAGTGAGCGCAAGCGGGGGGGGACCACTGAAGCTTTCTTT
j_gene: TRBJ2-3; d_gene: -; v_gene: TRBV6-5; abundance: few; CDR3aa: CASNPGSGDTQYF; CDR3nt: TGTGCCAGCAACCCAGGGAGTGGCGATACGCAGTATTTT
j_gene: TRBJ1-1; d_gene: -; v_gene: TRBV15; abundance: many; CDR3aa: CATSRDIHTEAFF; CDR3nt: TGTGCCACCAGCAGAGACATACACACTGAAGCTTTCTTT
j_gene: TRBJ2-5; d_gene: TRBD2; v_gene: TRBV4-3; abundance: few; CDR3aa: CASSQDPGLAGMGTQYF; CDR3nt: TGCGCCAGCAGCCAAGATCCGGGACTAGCGGGGATGGGGACCCAGTACTTC
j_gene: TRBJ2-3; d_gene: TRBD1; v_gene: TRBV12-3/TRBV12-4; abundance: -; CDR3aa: CASSLDRGFTDTQYF; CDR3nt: TGTGCCAGCAGTTTGGACAGGGGCTTCACAGATACGCAGTATTTT
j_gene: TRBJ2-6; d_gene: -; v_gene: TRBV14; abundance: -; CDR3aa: CASSQLTYSGANVLTF; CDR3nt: TGTGCCAGCAGCCAGTTGACCTATTCTGGGGCCAACGTCCTGACTTTC
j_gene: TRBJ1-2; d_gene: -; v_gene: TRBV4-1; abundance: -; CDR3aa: CASSQNPFRDYGYTF; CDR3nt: TGCGCCAGCAGCCAGAACCCGTTCAGAGACTATGGCTACACCTTC
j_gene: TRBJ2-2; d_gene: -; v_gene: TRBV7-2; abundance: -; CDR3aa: CASSDGGRGTGELFF; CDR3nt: TGTGCCAGCAGCGATGGGGGGCGTGGCACCGGGGAGCTGTTTTTT
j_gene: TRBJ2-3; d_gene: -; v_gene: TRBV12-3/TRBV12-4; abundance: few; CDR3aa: CASSSTSGADTQYF; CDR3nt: TGTGCCAGCAGTTCCACCTCCGGGGCAGATACGCAGTATTTT
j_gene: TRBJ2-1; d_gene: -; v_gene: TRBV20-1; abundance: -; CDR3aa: CSARGPPNEQFF; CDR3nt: TGCAGTGCTAGAGGCCCTCCCAATGAGCAGTTCTTC
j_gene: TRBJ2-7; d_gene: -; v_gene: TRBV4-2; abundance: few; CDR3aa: CASSHLPDLSYEQYF; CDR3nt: TGTGCCAGCAGCCACCTCCCAGACTTATCCTACGAGCAGTACTTC
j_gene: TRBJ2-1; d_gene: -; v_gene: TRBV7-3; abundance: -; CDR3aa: CASSKGGGNEQFF; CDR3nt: TGTGCCAGCAGCAAAGGGGGTGGAAATGAGCAGTTCTTC
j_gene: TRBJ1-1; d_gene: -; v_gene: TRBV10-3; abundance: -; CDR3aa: CAIRDEVVAFF; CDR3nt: TGTGCCATCAGGGACGAGGTCGTAGCTTTCTTT
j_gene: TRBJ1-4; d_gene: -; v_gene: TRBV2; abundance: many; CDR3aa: CASISSGEKLFF; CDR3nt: TGTGCCAGCATTAGTTCAGGGGAAAAACTGTTTTTT
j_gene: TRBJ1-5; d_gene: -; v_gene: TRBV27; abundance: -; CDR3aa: CASSPEPWGNQPQHF; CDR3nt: TGTGCCAGCAGTCCGGAACCTTGGGGCAATCAGCCCCAGCATTTT
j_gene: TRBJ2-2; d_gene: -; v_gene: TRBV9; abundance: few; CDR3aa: CASSPAGSRIGELFF; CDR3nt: TGTGCCAGCAGCCCCGCCGGGAGTCGCATCGGGGAGCTGTTTTTT
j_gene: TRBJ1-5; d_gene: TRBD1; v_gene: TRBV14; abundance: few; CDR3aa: CASSLGQGRPQHF; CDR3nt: TGTGCCAGCAGCCTTGGACAGGGACGGCCCCAGCATTTT
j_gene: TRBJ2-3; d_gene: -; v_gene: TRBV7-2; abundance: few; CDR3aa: CASSLRMTDTQYF; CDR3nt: TGTGCCAGCAGCTTAAGGATGACAGATACGCAGTATTTT
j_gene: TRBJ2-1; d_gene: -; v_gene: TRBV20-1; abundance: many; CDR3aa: CSARDPRRGGSEQFF; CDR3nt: TGCAGTGCTAGAGATCCCCGGCGGGGCGGGTCTGAGCAGTTCTTC
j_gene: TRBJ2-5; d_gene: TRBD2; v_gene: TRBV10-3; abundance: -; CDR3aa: CAISDVASGGFGGTQYF; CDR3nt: TGTGCCATCAGTGATGTTGCTAGCGGGGGTTTCGGGGGGACCCAGTACTTC
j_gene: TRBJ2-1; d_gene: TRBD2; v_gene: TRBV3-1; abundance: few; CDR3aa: CASSPRTSGRNEQFF; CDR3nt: TGTGCCAGCAGCCCCAGGACTAGCGGGCGCAATGAGCAGTTCTTC
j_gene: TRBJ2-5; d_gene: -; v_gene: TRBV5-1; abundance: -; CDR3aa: CASGTPQETQYF; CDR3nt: TGCGCCAGCGGGACGCCCCAAGAGACCCAGTACTTC
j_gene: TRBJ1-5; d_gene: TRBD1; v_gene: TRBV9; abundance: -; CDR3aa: CDSSVGQGAGQPQHF; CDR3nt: TGTGACAGCAGCGTAGGTCAGGGGGCTGGTCAGCCCCAGCATTTT
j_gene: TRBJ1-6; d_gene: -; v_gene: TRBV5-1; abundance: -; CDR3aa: CASTPDGVYNSPLHF; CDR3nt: TGCGCCAGCACCCCGGACGGGGTATATAATTCACCCCTCCACTTT
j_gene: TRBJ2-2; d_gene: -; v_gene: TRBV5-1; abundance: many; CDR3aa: CASSLGVTNTGELFF; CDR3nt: TGCGCCAGCAGCTTGGGGGTCACGAACACCGGGGAGCTGTTTTTT
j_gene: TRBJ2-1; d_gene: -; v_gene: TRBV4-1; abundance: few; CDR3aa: CASSHLGPSNEQFF; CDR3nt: TGCGCCAGCAGCCACCTCGGACCGTCCAATGAGCAGTTCTTC
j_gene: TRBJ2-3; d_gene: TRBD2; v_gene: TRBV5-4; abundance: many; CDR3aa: CASSPSGVRTDTQYF; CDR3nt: TGTGCCAGCAGTCCTAGCGGGGTGCGCACAGATACGCAGTATTTT
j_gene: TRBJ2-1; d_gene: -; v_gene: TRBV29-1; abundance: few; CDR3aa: CSGELGQMDEQFF; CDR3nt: TGCAGCGGCGAGTTAGGCCAAATGGATGAGCAGTTCTTC
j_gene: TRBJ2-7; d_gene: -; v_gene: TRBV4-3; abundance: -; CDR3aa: CASSQRVRQGEQYF; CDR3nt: TGCGCCAGCAGCCAACGGGTCAGGCAAGGGGAGCAGTACTTC
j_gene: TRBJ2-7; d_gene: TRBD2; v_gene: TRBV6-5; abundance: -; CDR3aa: CASSYREGFYEQYF; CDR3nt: TGTGCCAGCAGTTACAGGGAGGGATTCTACGAGCAGTACTTC
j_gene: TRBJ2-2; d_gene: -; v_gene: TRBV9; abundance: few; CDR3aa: CASSALPTVNTGELFF; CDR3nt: TGTGCCAGCAGCGCCCTCCCGACAGTTAACACCGGGGAGCTGTTTTTT
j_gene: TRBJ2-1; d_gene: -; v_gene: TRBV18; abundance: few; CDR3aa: CASSIGQQGEQFF; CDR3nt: TGTGCCAGCTCGATAGGACAGCAGGGTGAGCAGTTCTTC
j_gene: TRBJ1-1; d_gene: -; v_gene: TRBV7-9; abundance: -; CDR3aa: CASRFSPRGNTEAFF; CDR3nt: TGTGCCAGCCGCTTCAGTCCGAGAGGGAACACTGAAGCTTTCTTT
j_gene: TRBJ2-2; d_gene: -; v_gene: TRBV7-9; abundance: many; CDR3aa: CASSLEDVSGELFF; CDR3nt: TGTGCCAGCAGCTTAGAGGACGTGTCCGGGGAGCTGTTTTTT
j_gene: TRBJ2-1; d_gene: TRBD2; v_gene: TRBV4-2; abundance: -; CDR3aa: CASSQDWLAGGNEQFF; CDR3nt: TGTGCCAGCAGCCAAGACTGGCTAGCGGGGGGGAATGAGCAGTTCTTC
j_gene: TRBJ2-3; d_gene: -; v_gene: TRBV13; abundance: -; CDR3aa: CASSTRPSDTQYF; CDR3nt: TGTGCCAGCAGCACCCGACCGTCAGATACGCAGTATTTT
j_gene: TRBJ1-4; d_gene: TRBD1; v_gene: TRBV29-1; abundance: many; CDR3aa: CSVGGQGVKLFF; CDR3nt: TGCAGCGTCGGAGGACAGGGGGTTAAACTGTTTTTT
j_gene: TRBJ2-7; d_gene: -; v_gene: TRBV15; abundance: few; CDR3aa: CATSRTAAYEQYF; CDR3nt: TGTGCCACCAGCAGGACAGCTGCCTACGAGCAGTACTTC
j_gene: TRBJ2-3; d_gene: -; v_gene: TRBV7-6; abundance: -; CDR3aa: CASSFGGLATDTQYF; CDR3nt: TGTGCCAGCAGCTTTGGGGGTTTGGCCACAGATACGCAGTATTTT
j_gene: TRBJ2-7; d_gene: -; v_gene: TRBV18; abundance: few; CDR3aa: CASSPRAGSYEQYF; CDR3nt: TGTGCCAGCTCGCCCCGCGCAGGGAGCTACGAGCAGTACTTC
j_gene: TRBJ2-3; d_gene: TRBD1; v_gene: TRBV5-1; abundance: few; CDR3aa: CASSSSGTDPDTQYF; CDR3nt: TGCGCCAGCAGCTCCTCCGGGACAGATCCAGATACGCAGTATTTT
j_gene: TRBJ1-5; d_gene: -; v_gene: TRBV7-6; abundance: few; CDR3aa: CASSPTDYSNQPQHF; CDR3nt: TGTGCCAGCAGCCCGACAGATTATAGCAATCAGCCCCAGCATTTT
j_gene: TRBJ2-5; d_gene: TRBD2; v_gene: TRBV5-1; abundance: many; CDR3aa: CASSLSGGASETQYF; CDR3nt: TGCGCCAGCAGCTTGAGCGGGGGGGCTTCAGAGACCCAGTACTTC
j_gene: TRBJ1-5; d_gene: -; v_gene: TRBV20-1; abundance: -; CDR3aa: CSARVRGSNQPQHF; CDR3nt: TGCAGTGCTAGAGTCCGGGGAAGCAATCAGCCCCAGCATTTT
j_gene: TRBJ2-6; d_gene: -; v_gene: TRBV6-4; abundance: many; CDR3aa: CASSDRVGANVLTF; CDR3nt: TGTGCCAGCAGTGACAGGGTTGGGGCCAACGTCCTGACTTTC
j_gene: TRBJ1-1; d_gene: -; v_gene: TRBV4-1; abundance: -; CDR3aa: CASSHPGKGTEAFF; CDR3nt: TGCGCCAGCAGCCATCCAGGGAAGGGCACTGAAGCTTTCTTT
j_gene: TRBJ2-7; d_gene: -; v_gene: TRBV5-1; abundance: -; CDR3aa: CASSPWSGNLHEQYF; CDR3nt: TGCGCCAGCAGCCCCTGGAGCGGAAATTTGCACGAGCAGTACTTC
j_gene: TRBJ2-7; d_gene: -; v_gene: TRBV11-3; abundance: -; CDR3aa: CASSLGVRTWDEQYF; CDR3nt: TGTGCCAGCAGCTTAGGAGTTAGGACATGGGATGAGCAGTACTTC
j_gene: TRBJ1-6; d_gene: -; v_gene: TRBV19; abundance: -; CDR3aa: CASSASNNSPLHF; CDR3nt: TGTGCCAGTAGTGCGAGTAATAATTCACCCCTCCACTTT